Below, 18 T cell receptor beta chains from the same sample are listed, as sequenced in a study of cytomegalovirus exposure and HLA in healthy donors. Use of 60 Vbeta and 13 Jbeta primers characterized the PCR. Clones were read by immunoSEQ multiplex PCR, and TCRdb kept only the in-frame ones, dropping some. This sample has just over 200,000 clones; 65% to 80% occur once, and the top ten carry about 1.7%. Source material: PBMCs. The receptors derive from a man aged 45 to 65 in good health and CMV-seronegative.

This chain uses TRBV7-2 with TRBJ2-3; D not certain. This CDR3 has 18 amino acids. V was pared by 0 bases and J by 0 bases, with 16 bases between. Germline CDR1 and CDR2: SGHTA and FQGNSA. The CDR3 loop is CASSLARPPGGSTDTQYF. As DNA, the CDR3 is TGTGCCAGCAGCTTAGCCCGTCCCCCCGGCGGTAGCACAGATACGCAGTATTTT.

This chain connects TRBV14 to TRBJ2-7; a possible D gene is TRBD2 (6 bases). CDR3 length: 14 residues. The germline gives CDR1 SGHDN, CDR2 FVKESK. V lost 1 base and J lost 7, with 14 bases in between. DNA of the CDR3: TGTGCCAGCAGCCAAGTCGGGGGTACGAGTGAGCAGTACTTC. This sequence encodes CASSQVGGTSEQYF. Looking up the rest from reference TRBV14 and TRBJ2-7 gives the full variable domain: EAGVTQFPSHSVIEKGQTVTLRCDPISGHDNLYWYRRVMGKEIKFLLHFVKESKQDESGMPNNRFLAERTGGTYSTLKVQPAELEDSGVYFCASSQVGGTSEQYFGPGTRLTVT.

This clone was counted between two and nine times. This sample includes further DNA sequences coding for the same CDR3. This chain joins TRBV11-2 and TRBJ1-1; 9 nucleotides agree with TRBD1. The germline CDR1 and CDR2 sequences are SGHAT and FQNNGV. This CDR3 has 12 residues. J gave up 8 bases and V 5 bases, and 3 bases lay outside the gene matches. CDR3 coding DNA: TGTGCCAGCAGCGCGGGACAGGGAGAAGCTTTCTTT. Encoded protein: CASSAGQGEAFF.

CDR3 residues: CASSVGLASTGDTQYF. In DNA, the CDR3 is TGTGCCAGCAGCGTGGGACTAGCGTCGACGGGGGATACGCAGTATTTT. V gene TRBV11-3 combines with J gene TRBJ2-3; 10 bases align to TRBD2. V shed 5 bases and J 6 bases; nucleotides not matched to a gene: 11. Germline assignment: CDR1 SGHNT and CDR2 YENEEA. CDR3 length: 16 residues.

The chain uses TRBV28 and TRBJ1-2; D gene uncertain. CDR1 and CDR2 (germline): MDHEN, SYDVKM. This CDR3 has 16 residues. V dropped 6 bases and J dropped 4 bases, with 21 bases sitting between them. The CDR3 bases are TGTGCCAGCAGGAGTTCCTCGTCGTACGGTCGCTATGGCTACACCTTC. It yields the protein CASRSSSSYGRYGYTF.

The chain carries TRBV7-2 and TRBJ1-5; TRBD1 aligns across 8 bases. The CDR3 loop spans 15 amino acids. After removal of 1 base from V and 2 bases from J, the junction contained 1 base not matched to a gene. Germline V gives CDR1 SGHTA, CDR2 FQGNSA. The CDR3: CASSLEQGGNQPQHF. In DNA, the CDR3 is TGTGCCAGCAGCTTAGAACAGGGGGGCAATCAGCCCCAGCATTTT.

The V and J genes are TRBV30 and TRBJ2-3, with 11 bases that match TRBD2. CDR3 size: 16 residues. Germline CDR1 reads GTSNPN; CDR2 reads SVGIG (reference sequence). V lost 3 bases and J lost 6; bases outside the gene matches: 11. For the CDR3, the DNA is TGTGCCTGGAGCACTCATACTACTAGCGGGAGTGATACGCAGTATTTT. It translates to CAWSTHTTSGSDTQYF. Based on the CDR3 plus reference TRBV30 and TRBJ2-3, the full variable domain is SQTIHQWPATLVQPVGSPLSLECTVEGTSNPNLYWYRQAAGRGLQLLFYSVGIGQISSEVPQNLSASRPQDRQFILSSKKLLLSDSGFYLCAWSTHTTSGSDTQYFGPGTRLTVL.

V is TRBV2 and J is TRBJ2-1, with unresolved D. Germline V gene data show CDR1 as SNHLY and CDR2 as FYNNEI. The CDR3 length is 16 residues. Trimming left V 1 base short and J 0 bases short, with 10 bases between. Here the CDR3 DNA reads TGTGCCAGCAGTGAAGTTGGAGTCCGCTCCTACAATGAGCAGTTCTTC. Translating it yields CASSEVGVRSYNEQFF.

The gene calls are TRBV5-4 and TRBJ2-5; D is perhaps TRBD1 (6 bases). The CDR3 runs to 14 residues. CDR1 SGHNT and CDR2 YYREEE come from the germline V gene (reference sequence). V gave up 4 bases and J gave up 2 bases, with 12 bases separating them. For the CDR3, the DNA is TGTGCCAGCAGCCTTATAGGACAGCAAGAGACCCAGTACTTC. Translated: CASSLIGQQETQYF. Together with reference TRBV5-4 and TRBJ2-5, the CDR3 gives the full variable domain: ETGVTQSPTHLIKTRGQQVTLRCSSQSGHNTVSWYQQALGQGPQFIFQYYREEENGRGNFPPRFSGLQFPNYSSELNVNALELDDSALYLCASSLIGQQETQYFGPGTRLLVL.

The chain joins TRBV4-1 to TRBJ2-7, with 8 bases fitting TRBD1. The CDR3 totals 16 residues. Germline CDR1 is MGHRA and CDR2 is YSYEKL. The trim removed 1 base at V and 3 bases at J, leaving 8 bases unmatched. CDR3 in amino acids: CASSQVQGADYYEQYF. In nucleotides, the CDR3 is TGCGCCAGCAGCCAAGTTCAGGGGGCCGACTACTACGAGCAGTACTTC.

The chain links TRBV7-9 to TRBJ2-1, with D unclear. The CDR3 contains 14 residues. From germline, CDR1 is SEHNR and CDR2 FQNEAQ (reference sequence). With 4 bases removed from V and 3 bases from J, the gap between germline ends came to 10 bases. The CDR3 DNA follows: TGTGCCAGCAGCTCCCGACTGGACTACAATGAGCAGTTCTTC. This gives the protein CASSSRLDYNEQFF.

This clone was counted a few times. The CDR3 DNA is TGTGCCAGCAGCCCCGGGGTTAGCTCCTACAATGAGCAGTTCTTC. The encoded protein is CASSPGVSSYNEQFF. The gene calls are TRBV9 and TRBJ2-1; D is perhaps TRBD2 (5 bases). From germline, CDR1 is SGDLS and CDR2 YYNGEE. V gave up 4 bases and J gave up 0 bases, with 11 bases separating them. The CDR3 extends over 15 amino acids.

The chain joins TRBV28 to TRBJ2-7; tentative D call: TRBD1 (6 bases). The V gene lost 2 bases and the J gene lost 3 bases, with 11 bases spanning the gap. The germline V gene encodes CDR1 MDHEN and CDR2 SYDVKM. The CDR3 spans 14 residues. The CDR3 loop reads CASSLRTAFYEQYF. As DNA, the CDR3 is TGTGCCAGCAGTTTAAGGACAGCCTTCTACGAGCAGTACTTC.

This clone was seen only once. V usage is TRBV2 and J usage is TRBJ2-1, with 7 bases matching TRBD2. CDR3 length: 15 amino acids. Trimming cost V 7 bases and J 2 bases; bases outside gene matches: 8. The germline V gene has CDR1 SNHLY and CDR2 FYNNEI. In DNA, the CDR3 is TGTGCCAGCATCCCCCCCGCGGGAGCCTACAATGAGCAGTTCTTC. It yields the protein CASIPPAGAYNEQFF.

The genes are TRBV27 and TRBJ2-3, with 9 bases matching TRBD1. There are 11 residues in the CDR3. V lost 4 bases to trimming and J lost 13 bases; unmatched junction nucleotides: 3. Germline V gene lookup returns CDR1 MNHEY and CDR2 SMNVEV (reference sequence). The chain's CDR3 is CASSSGDREYF. DNA of the CDR3: TGTGCCAGCAGTTCCGGGGACAGGGAGTATTTT.

The chain links TRBV2 to TRBJ2-1, with 7 bases aligning to TRBD2. There are 12 residues in the CDR3. In germline, CDR1 is SNHLY, CDR2 FYNNEI. With 6 bases clipped from V and 9 bases from J, the junction kept 5 bases outside the gene matches. The DNA for the CDR3 is TGTGCCAGCAGCGTACTAGCGATTGAGCAGTTCTTC. Amino acids: CASSVLAIEQFF.

V and J are TRBV28 and TRBJ1-2; D might be TRBD1 (6 bases). The CDR3 is 12 residues long. Germline loops: CDR1 MDHEN, CDR2 SYDVKM. The V end lost 6 bases, the J end lost 2 bases, and 7 bases lay between the germline ends. CDR3 DNA: TGTGCCAGCAGGACAGGAAACTATGGCTACACCTTC. Translating gives CASRTGNYGYTF.

The chain carries TRBV30 and TRBJ2-2; a possible D gene is TRBD2 (5 bases). Germline V gene data show CDR1 as GTSNPN and CDR2 as SVGIG (reference sequence). V gave up 5 bases and J gave up 0 bases, with 10 bases separating them. This CDR3 contains 14 residues. CDR3 coding DNA: TGTGCCTGGGTTCAGCGGACGAACACCGGGGAGCTGTTTTTT. Amino acids: CAWVQRTNTGELFF.